This is a list of T cell receptor beta chains from one sample in a study of T-cell memory formation after mild COVID-19. TCRdb fed the 5' RACE reads into MiXCR, producing one record per CDR3 protein. Among 380,000 or so distinct CDR3 sequences, over 13% were seen once, and the ten largest hold approximately 20%. The sample taken for sequencing was PBMCs or a T cell subset sorted from them (not recorded which). These receptors all come from a man between 18 and 35 years old who had mild COVID-19 (a few samples of this study predate the infection). Cell type and time point are not known. Each CDR3 is given with its conserved first and last residue. A D gene is named only where the DNA matches it firmly. The size of a clone is reported for some rows only, either as once, few or many, or as a class for expanded clones.

V,J,size,D,DNA,CDR3
TRBV5-1,TRBJ2-2,many,NA,TGCGCCAGCAGTTCCAGAGGACAGAACACCGGGGAGCTGTTTTTT,CASSSRGQNTGELFF
TRBV3-1,TRBJ2-2,many,NA,TGTGCCAGCAGCCTGACCGGAGGAGGCACCGGGGAGCTGTTTTTT,CASSLTGGGTGELFF
TRBV5-5,TRBJ2-1,many,NA,TGTGCCAGCAGCCCTACAGGGGGGGGCTACAATGAGCAGTTCTTC,CASSPTGGGYNEQFF
TRBV4-2,TRBJ2-3,few,TRBD2,TGTGCCAGCAGCCAAGAGGCTAGCGGGGGGGCAGATACGCAGTATTTT,CASSQEASGGADTQYF
TRBV7-8,TRBJ1-1,few,TRBD1,TGTGCCAGTACTCAGGGGGTCGGGGGGACTGAAGCTTTCTTT,CASTQGVGGTEAFF
TRBV9,TRBJ1-6,few,TRBD1,TGTGCCAGCAGCGTCCTTGGACAGGGGATTTCACCCCTCCACTTT,CASSVLGQGISPLHF
TRBV20-1,TRBJ2-5,many,NA,TGCAGTGCTAGATTTGGCCAAGAGACCCAGTACTTC,CSARFGQETQYF
TRBV5-1,TRBJ2-3,NA,TRBD2,TGCGCCAGCGAGGAGGTAGCGGGGGGGCCCGGCACAGATACGCAGTATTTT,CASEEVAGGPGTDTQYF
TRBV27,TRBJ1-2,few,TRBD1,TGTGCCAGCGGCACAGGGGTCATGGATGGCTACACCTTC,CASGTGVMDGYTF
TRBV12-3/TRBV12-4,TRBJ2-7,few,NA,TGTGCCAGCAGTTTAGGTTGGCAGGGTCAGGACGAGCAGTACTTC,CASSLGWQGQDEQYF
TRBV7-9,TRBJ2-5,once,NA,TGTGCCAGCACCTCCGGGGTAGCAGTTAGGGACTTC,CASTSGVAVRDF
TRBV12-3/TRBV12-4,TRBJ1-5,few,TRBD1,TGTGCCAGCAGTCCGGGGACAGGGGATCAGCCCCAGCATTTT,CASSPGTGDQPQHF
TRBV30,TRBJ2-3,NA,NA,TGTGCCTGGAGTGTATCGGATGGTACAGATACGCAGTATTTT,CAWSVSDGTDTQYF
TRBV5-5,TRBJ1-2,NA,NA,TGTGCCAGCAGCCGGGATGTTGATGGCTACACCTTC,CASSRDVDGYTF
TRBV10-3,TRBJ1-1,many,TRBD1,TGTGCCATCAGTGACCCGTTGATGACAGGGATAGCTTTCTTT,CAISDPLMTGIAFF
TRBV5-1,TRBJ2-1,NA,NA,TGCGCCAGCAGCGCGCAATACAATGAGCAGTTCTTC,CASSAQYNEQFF